Listed below are T cell receptor beta chains from one sample, sequenced in a study of response to subunit inactivated influenza vaccine. MiXCR, applied by TCRdb to the RT-PCR reads, yields one record per CDR3 protein. The sample lists 550,000 to 800,000 distinct CDR3 sequences, approximately 15% occurring once. The material sequenced was PBMCs from blood, taken 14 to 15 days before vaccination. These receptor sequences come from a man over 45 who received an inactivated influenza vaccine. Each CDR3 is given with its conserved first and last residue. The D gene is left open where the match is weak. The size field is filled for only some rows; it gives once, few, many or a size class.

len | j_gene | v_gene | d_gene | abundance | CDR3nt | CDR3aa
14 | TRBJ2-7 | TRBV6-2/TRBV6-3 | TRBD2 | few | TGTGCCAGCAGTTACCGAGCGGGGGCCCACGAGCAGTACTTC | CASSYRAGAHEQYF
15 | TRBJ1-2 | TRBV6-5 | - | few | TGTGCCAGCAGTTACTCGAAGAATTCCATCTATGGCTACACCTTC | CASSYSKNSIYGYTF
14 | TRBJ2-7 | TRBV29-1 | - | few | TGCAGCGCGCGGATGGCAGGGGCTGGGTTGGAGCAGTACTTC | CSARMAGAGLEQYF
15 | TRBJ2-1 | TRBV2 | TRBD2 | few | TGTGCCAGCAGTGAAGTAGCGGGAGTTTTTGGTGAGCAGTTCTTC | CASSEVAGVFGEQFF
20 | TRBJ2-1 | TRBV18 | TRBD1 | few | TGTGCCAGCTCACCATACCGGGACAGGGTTCGGGCTAGCTCCTACAATGAGCAGTTCTTC | CASSPYRDRVRASSYNEQFF
13 | TRBJ1-1 | TRBV6-5 | TRBD1 | - | TGTGCCAGCAGTTTTCAGGGGGCCCATGAAGCTTTCTTT | CASSFQGAHEAFF
14 | TRBJ1-1 | TRBV20-1 | - | - | TGCAGTGCGGGCCGAATGGGCCCGAACACTGAAGCTTTCTTT | CSAGRMGPNTEAFF
15 | TRBJ2-1 | TRBV7-2 | TRBD1 | many | TGTGCCAGCAGCCCCCCCGGGACAGGGCACAATGAGCAGTTCTTC | CASSPPGTGHNEQFF
16 | TRBJ2-5 | TRBV5-1 | - | few | TGCGCCAGCAGCTTGGTTGGCGGACACTTCCAAGAGACCCAGTACTTC | CASSLVGGHFQETQYF
15 | TRBJ2-3 | TRBV5-1 | TRBD1 | - | TGCGCCAGTGCCCTGGGACAGGGTAGCGCAGATACGCAGTATTTT | CASALGQGSADTQYF
17 | TRBJ2-1 | TRBV9 | TRBD1 | - | TGTGCCAGCAGCGTTAACCCCGGGACAGGGATATACAATGAGCAGTTCTTC | CASSVNPGTGIYNEQFF
11 | TRBJ2-7 | TRBV20-1 | - | - | TGCAGTGCTGTCAGGGTTTACGAGCAGTACTTC | CSAVRVYEQYF
15 | TRBJ2-1 | TRBV3-1 | TRBD1 | - | TGTGCCAGCAGCCACGGGACAGGGACTTACAATGAGCAGTTCTTC | CASSHGTGTYNEQFF
15 | TRBJ1-1 | TRBV3-1 | - | few | TGTGCCAGCAGCCATGGGGGACTGATGAACACTGAAGCTTTCTTT | CASSHGGLMNTEAFF
15 | TRBJ2-7 | TRBV4-1 | - | many | TGCGCCAGCAGCCAAGACTCCAGACGAACCTACGAGCAGTACTTC | CASSQDSRRTYEQYF
15 | TRBJ1-1 | TRBV6-1 | TRBD1 | many | TGTGCCAGCACCTTAAGACAGGGAACGAACACTGAAGCTTTCTTT | CASTLRQGTNTEAFF
18 | TRBJ2-1 | TRBV11-2 | TRBD2 | - | TGTGCCAGCAGCGCCAGCCCAACTAGCGGGGGCGGCCGGCATGAGCAGTTCTTC | CASSASPTSGGGRHEQFF
13 | TRBJ2-5 | TRBV6-2/TRBV6-3 | - | - | TGTGCCAGCAGTATCTTACGGTTCGAGACCCAGTACTTC | CASSILRFETQYF
14 | TRBJ2-7 | TRBV7-8 | - | - | TGTGCCAGCAGCTTAGTTGACGGGACCCACGAGCAGTACTTC | CASSLVDGTHEQYF
18 | TRBJ2-5 | TRBV4-3 | - | - | TGCGCCAGCAGCCAAGATCGAGGTGGAAGGGGAGTTACGGAGACCCAGTACTTC | CASSQDRGGRGVTETQYF
15 | TRBJ2-7 | TRBV10-2 | - | - | TGCGCCAGCAGTAAAGGGCAGCTCTTCTCCTACGAGCAGTACTTC | CASSKGQLFSYEQYF
13 | TRBJ1-2 | TRBV2 | TRBD1 | few | TGTGCCAGTTCCGGGACAGGGGATGGAGGCTACACCTTC | CASSGTGDGGYTF
14 | TRBJ2-3 | TRBV9 | TRBD2 | few | TGTGCCAGCAGCGCGGGACTAGCGATAGATACGCAGTATTTT | CASSAGLAIDTQYF
15 | TRBJ2-5 | TRBV10-2 | TRBD2 | - | TGCGCCAGCAGGGAAGCGGGAGGGCCGGGTGAGACCCAGTACTTC | CASREAGGPGETQYF
14 | TRBJ2-7 | TRBV20-1 | - | - | TGCAGTGCTAAGCCGCCAGCGGAACTTTACGAGCAGTACTTC | CSAKPPAELYEQYF
13 | TRBJ1-2 | TRBV27 | TRBD1 | many | TGTGCCAGCAGTACCGGACAGGACTATGGCTACACCTTC | CASSTGQDYGYTF
18 | TRBJ2-7 | TRBV5-1 | TRBD1 | - | TGCGCCAGCAGCTTGGGGGACAGGGGATTCGGCAAGGCCTACGAGCAGTACTTC | CASSLGDRGFGKAYEQYF
15 | TRBJ2-3 | TRBV20-1 | - | - | TGCAGTGCTAGAAGCCCCCGAGGCGCCACAGATACGCAGTATTTT | CSARSPRGATDTQYF
17 | TRBJ2-3 | TRBV5-1 | TRBD2 | many | TGCGCCAGCAGCTTGCTCACTAGCGGGGGGATCACAGATACGCAGTATTTT | CASSLLTSGGITDTQYF
13 | TRBJ2-7 | TRBV20-1 | - | - | TGCAGTGCTTGGGGGCGAGCTCTTAGGGAGCAGTACTTC | CSAWGRALREQYF
11 | TRBJ1-2 | TRBV2 | - | many | TGTGCCAGCAGTCCAGGGGATGGCTACACCTTC | CASSPGDGYTF
14 | TRBJ2-1 | TRBV6-1 | - | - | TGTGCCAGCATGGTGGGGAGCTCCTACAATGAGCAGTTCTTC | CASMVGSSYNEQFF